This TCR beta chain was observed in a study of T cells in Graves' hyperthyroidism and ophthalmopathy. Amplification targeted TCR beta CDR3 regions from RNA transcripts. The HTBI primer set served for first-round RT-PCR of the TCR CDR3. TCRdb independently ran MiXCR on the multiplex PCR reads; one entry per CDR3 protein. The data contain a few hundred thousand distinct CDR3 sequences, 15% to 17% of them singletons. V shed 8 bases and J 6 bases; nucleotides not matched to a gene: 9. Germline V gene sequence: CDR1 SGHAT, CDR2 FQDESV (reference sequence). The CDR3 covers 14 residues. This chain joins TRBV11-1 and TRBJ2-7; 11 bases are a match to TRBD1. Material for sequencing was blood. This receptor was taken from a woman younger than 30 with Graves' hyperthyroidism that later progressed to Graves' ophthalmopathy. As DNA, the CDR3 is TGTGCCAGCTCCACTGCCGGGACAGGGGGCGAGCAGTACTTC. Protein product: CASSTAGTGGEQYF. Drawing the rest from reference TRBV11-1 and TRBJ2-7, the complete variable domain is EAEVAQSPRYKITEKSQAVAFWCDPISGHATLYWYRQILGQGPELLVQFQDESVVDDSQLPKDRFSAERLKGVDSTLKIQPAELGDSAMYLCASSTAGTGGEQYFGPGTRLTVT.